This passage covers 15 T cell receptor beta chains from one sample sequenced in a study of T cells in localized non-small cell lung cancer. Profiling relied on immunoSEQ multiplex PCR, and the TCRdb table lists in-frame clones only, not all of them. The table has 34,000 or so clones, 93% seen once; the top ten hold approximately 7.9%. Sequences were derived from peripheral blood, sampled before any cancer treatment. The receptors were gathered from an older female donor with stage I lung adenocarcinoma.

The V call is TRBV19, the J call TRBJ2-3, with D unresolved. V was pared by 2 bases and J by 2 bases, with 8 bases between. Germline V CDR1 and CDR2: LNHDA, SQIVND (reference sequence). The CDR3 loop spans 14 amino acids. DNA for the CDR3: TGTGCCAGTAGTATAACCAGATACACAGATACGCAGTATTTT. Protein sequence: CASSITRYTDTQYF.

This chain links TRBV7-3 with TRBJ2-2; the D gene could be TRBD1 or TRBD2 (6 bases each). Trimming shortened V by 5 bases and J by 5 bases, and 9 bases separated the two germline ends. This CDR3 has 13 residues. Per germline, CDR1 SGHTA and CDR2 FQGTGA. This chain's CDR3 is CASSRGPTGELFF. The CDR3 DNA reads as TGTGCCAGCAGCCGGGGGCCAACCGGGGAGCTGTTTTTT.

This sequence joins TRBV6-1 and TRBJ1-5; 7 bases map to TRBD1. The V gene end was trimmed by 7 bases and the J gene end by 9 bases; junction bases not matched to a gene: 12. CDR1 is MNHNS, CDR2 SASEGT, per germline. The CDR3 sequence is 14 residues long. The DNA of the CDR3 is TGTGCCAGCAACCGGGACAGTGGGATTTCGCCCCAGCATTTT. Translated: CASNRDSGISPQHF.

The chain has TRBV6-1 and TRBJ1-2; unclear D gene. Looked up from germline, CDR1 is MNHNS and CDR2 is SASEGT. There are 12 residues in the CDR3. The germline V and J ends were trimmed by 6 bases and 6 bases, with 11 bases remaining between them. The chain's CDR3 is CASSYLGHGYTF. The CDR3 bases are TGTGCCAGCAGCTACCTGGGTCATGGCTACACCTTC.

The V and J genes are TRBV9 and TRBJ1-1; 11 bases fit TRBD1. From germline, CDR1 is SGDLS and CDR2 YYNGEE. V lost 3 bases to trimming and J lost 7 bases; unmatched junction nucleotides: 2. CDR3 length equals 13 residues. In DNA, the CDR3 is TGTGCCAGCAGCGGGACAGGGGGCGGTGAAGCTTTCTTT. This translates into CASSGTGGGEAFF.

V is TRBV7-8 and J is TRBJ2-1; either TRBD1 or TRBD2 may supply D (6 bases each). V dropped 5 bases and J dropped 8 bases, with 13 bases sitting between them. The CDR3 contains 13 residues. CDR1 and CDR2 from the germline V gene are SGHVS and FQNEAQ. CDR3 in amino acids: CASSPRRGHEQFF. The CDR3, as DNA: TGTGCCAGCAGCCCCAGACGGGGGCATGAGCAGTTCTTC.

The chain uses TRBV18 and TRBJ1-1, with D unresolved. From germline, CDR1 is KGHSH and CDR2 LQKENI. This CDR3 is built from 16 residues. V shed 3 bases and J shed 0 bases, with 14 bases lying between them. The CDR3 nucleotides read TGTGCCAGCTCACCGTCTCCGACGGTCTTGAACACTGAAGCTTTCTTT. It specifies CASSPSPTVLNTEAFF. Together with reference TRBV18 and TRBJ1-1, the CDR3 gives the full variable domain: NAGVMQNPRHLVRRRGQEARLRCSPMKGHSHVYWYRQLPEEGLKFMVYLQKENIIDESGMPKERFSAEFPKEGPSILRIQQVVRGDSAAYFCASSPSPTVLNTEAFFGQGTRLTVV.

The chain recombines TRBV9 with TRBJ2-2; no firm D call. The ends were cut back, 0 bases at V and 4 bases at J, with 10 bases in the middle. The length of the CDR3 is 15 residues. Germline values: CDR1 SGDLS, CDR2 YYNGEE. The CDR3 spells CASSVELRSTGELFF. For the CDR3, the DNA is TGTGCCAGCAGCGTAGAGTTAAGAAGCACCGGGGAGCTGTTTTTT.

This chain links TRBV5-1 with TRBJ2-7; 7 bases align to TRBD1. Germline assignment: CDR1 SGHRS and CDR2 YFSETQ. The CDR3 is 13 residues long. The trim removed 5 bases at V and 5 bases at J, leaving 7 bases unmatched. CDR3 sequence: CASSRQGSDEQYF. CDR3 nucleotides: TGCGCCAGCAGTCGACAGGGATCTGACGAGCAGTACTTC.

CDR3 sequence (DNA): TGTGCCAGCAGTTACTCCTCAGCATCGATGAACACTGAAGCTTTCTTT. Amino acid sequence: CASSYSSASMNTEAFF. V gene TRBV6-5 combines with J gene TRBJ1-1; no firm D call. CDR3 size: 16 residues. Trimming stripped 0 bases from V and 0 bases from J, with 11 bases between. Germline V gene sequence: CDR1 MNHEY, CDR2 SVGAGI.

The chain combines TRBV25-1 with TRBJ1-5; no firm D call. V gave up 9 bases and J gave up 0 bases, with 12 bases separating them. Per the germline V gene, CDR1 is MGHDK and CDR2 is SYGVNS. The CDR3 loop spans 14 amino acids. CDR3 in DNA: TGTGCCAGTCCGAGTCATAATAGCAATCAGCCCCAGCATTTT. This translates into CASPSHNSNQPQHF.

V usage is TRBV10-3 and J usage is TRBJ1-2, with 9 nucleotides matching TRBD1. The CDR3 is 15 residues long. The germline CDR1 and CDR2 sequences are ENHRY and SYGVKD. The J segment lost 7 bases and the V segment lost 0 bases, leaving 6 bases of the junction unmatched. CDR3: CAISESETGGSGYTF. The DNA of the CDR3 is TGTGCCATCAGTGAGTCGGAGACAGGGGGTAGTGGCTACACCTTC.

This chain uses TRBV5-4 with TRBJ2-7, with 7 bases that match TRBD1. The CDR3 has 16 amino acids. Germline assignment: CDR1 SGHNT and CDR2 YYREEE (reference sequence). The CDR3 nucleotides are TGTGCTATCAAACTTATCGGGCAGGGGGTTTCCTACGAGCAGTACTTC. Translated, it gives CAIKLIGQGVSYEQYF. The variable domain in full, with the rest retrieved from reference TRBV5-4 and TRBJ2-7, is ETGVTQSPTHLIKTRGQQVTLRCSSQSGHNTVSWYQQALGQGPQFIFQYYREEENGRGNFPPRFSGLQFPNYSSELNVNALELDDSALYLCAIKLIGQGVSYEQYFGPGTRLTVT.

The chain couples TRBV9 to TRBJ2-5; TRBD2 matches 12 bases. Germline CDR1 is SGDLS and CDR2 is YYNGEE. CDR3 length equals 17 residues. The V and J ends lost 4 bases and 5 bases, in that order; junction bases with no gene match: 12. Here the CDR3 reads CASSLMPRTSGIETQYF. CDR3 DNA: TGTGCCAGCAGCCTCATGCCGAGGACTAGCGGGATTGAGACCCAGTACTTC.

The chain joins TRBV29-1 to TRBJ1-1; D ambiguous. Germline CDR1 SQVTM, CDR2 ANQGSEA. The CDR3 spans 10 residues. Trimming shortened V by 7 bases and J by 7 bases, and 10 bases separated the two germline ends. The CDR3 bases are TGCAGCGCGGTACAGAATGAAGCTTTCTTT. It encodes CSAVQNEAFF.